This T cell receptor beta chain was sequenced in a study of T cell repertoires in cytomegalovirus infection. Study summary: Indicated by public TCR beta signatures were CMV infection and matching HLA type.

This clonotype was recorded at least ten times. TCRdb processed the reads anew with MiXCR; each CDR3 protein has one entry. The sample contains more than 500,000 distinct CDR3 sequences, more than 15% of which appear only once. Germline CDR1 and CDR2: ENHRY and SYGVKD. Trimming took off 0 bases at V and 4 bases at J, with 21 bases between the two ends. The CDR3 has 18 amino acids. Sequencing used CD8+ T cells from PBMCs. This sequence was found in a human donor in good health (CMV status not recorded). Some clones in this sample may be carry-over from other donors' samples. The rearrangement uses TRBV10-3 and TRBJ2-5, with D possibly TRBD1 on 7 matching bases. The DNA for the CDR3 is TGTGCCATCAGTGAGTCCTGGATCGGAGGGGGCGTTGCAGAGACCCAGTACTTC. It codes for CAISESWIGGGVAETQYF.